The sequence of this T cell receptor beta chain was determined in a study of T cells in localized non-small cell lung cancer. V dropped 5 bases and J dropped 3 bases, with 11 bases sitting between them. The CDR3 runs to 14 residues. Germline values: CDR1 MNHGY, CDR2 SAAAGT. The data were produced by immunoSEQ multiplex PCR, yet TCRdb's version contains in-frame clones alone and is incomplete. The repertoire holds 2,700 or so clones, with around 26% as singletons. The sample holds a few counts of this clone. This clonotype originated in a male donor at least 60 years old with stage II squamous cell lung carcinoma. This sequence joins TRBV6-8 and TRBJ1-5; D perhaps matches TRBD1 (6 bases). The input for sequencing was lung tumor tissue, taken before any cancer treatment. CDR3 region: CASSATGNNQPQHF. In nucleotides, the CDR3 is TGTGCCAGCAGTGCTACAGGGAACAATCAGCCCCAGCATTTT.